These T cell receptor beta chains were read from a single sample in a study of healthy donors' naive CD4 and CD8 T cells. TCRdb processed the reads anew with MiXCR; each CDR3 protein has one entry. The data contain some 190,000 distinct CDR3 sequences, around 74% of them singletons. The specimen sequenced was naive CD4+ and CD8+ T cells sorted from blood, pooled from several donors. Receptors originate from a pool of human donors in good health; the sample pools cells from several healthy donors. Both conserved end residues are part of each CDR3.

v_call cdr3_aa
TRBV19 CASRSRQGVLGELFF
TRBV29-1 CSAGTDEQYF
TRBV24-1 CATRAGGNQPQHF
TRBV6-1 CASSEYKRSEQFF
TRBV29-1 CSVVTENYGYTF
TRBV29-1 CSVRQKLAFYNEQFF
TRBV19 CASSKDRGRTEAFF
TRBV29-1 CSVGQGDEQYF
TRBV6-6 CASSYSRQGNAYEQYF
TRBV10-3 CAISGTSGSVETQYF
TRBV12-3/TRBV12-4 CASSPWDWGAFF
TRBV6-2/TRBV6-3 CASRTTGTYEQYF
TRBV29-1 CSVARGQGWTEAFF
TRBV19 CASSILPLNQPQHF
TRBV29-1 CSGGQTNTEAFF
TRBV6-6 CASMDRGYTEAFF
TRBV27 CASSSLGQVETQYF
TRBV6-2/TRBV6-3 CASRSGRDRQPQHF
TRBV19 CASSIGSPNQPQHF
TRBV6-5 CASSQNGRHTEAFF
TRBV27 CASSLRETYEQYF
TRBV29-1 CSVEVPTAFF
TRBV10-3 CAISESTGVQETQYF
TRBV10-3 CAISAVGGQPQHF
TRBV11-2 CASSLIGGSADTQYF
TRBV11-2 CASSLWSRDRATEAFF
TRBV14 CASSQEVTDSYHPDTQYF
TRBV6-5 CASSSAYRAAGNTIYF
TRBV29-1 CSVSGQLNTEAFF
TRBV6-2/TRBV6-3 CASSPGKGYSYNEQFF
TRBV5-6 CASSLVQGTYEQYF
TRBV29-1 CSANEISSTDTQYF
TRBV27 CASSLTGPDTQYF
TRBV6-5 CASSYIGGGTEAFF
TRBV20-1 CSARGQGAGDTQYF
TRBV29-1 CSVVNFIGLAGDTQYF
TRBV19 CASGELRDSPLHF
TRBV19 CASSIGHRYNEQFF
TRBV19 CASTGTAGNTIYF
TRBV15 CATSSLLAGVRSYEQYF
TRBV20-1 CSAGGPEPGTEAFF
TRBV5-5 CASIGADEAFF
TRBV6-9 CASRDAGEAKNIQYF
TRBV29-1 CSVDWGGPTYEQYF
TRBV27 CASSLGSNEQFF
TRBV20-1 CSARVSGSEYNSPLHF
TRBV5-5 CASSFYTEAFF
TRBV6-5 CASRPHKGARIGTEAFF
TRBV20-1 CSASPGTSRAARETQYF
TRBV6-1 CASSEVQQDEQFF
TRBV7-9 CASSSLRADTQYF
TRBV29-1 CSVPRGPQETQYF
TRBV11-2 CASSSLEYEQFF
TRBV2 CASSNRDAGANVLTF
TRBV29-1 CSFWGRQGTSYEQYF
TRBV29-1 CSVGKRVNTEAFF
TRBV6-1 CASSARDRGLIGELFF
TRBV12-3/TRBV12-4 CTSSFQEAGELFF
TRBV6-5 CASRTTSGGDTDTQYF